The clone carrying this T cell receptor beta chain has at least ten counts. This sample was included in a study of Graves' ophthalmopathy and Graves' hyperthyroidism. Looking at the study overall: Pretreatment peripheral blood was obtained at initial diagnosis.

TCR beta CDR3 regions were amplified from RNA transcripts. HTBI-primed RT-PCR formed the first round, and a multiplex PCR formed the second. TCRdb independently ran MiXCR on the multiplex PCR reads; one entry per CDR3 protein. The sample records 500,000 to 700,000 distinct CDR3 sequences, 22% being singletons. This CDR3 has 12 amino acids. Trimming stripped 6 bases from V and 3 bases from J, with 5 bases between. The chain employs TRBV12-3 or TRBV12-4 and TRBJ2-2; D remains ambiguous. The clonotype comes from a woman between 18 and 29 years old with stable Graves' hyperthyroidism. Some clones in this sample may be carry-over from other donors' samples. Sequencing used peripheral blood. Here the CDR3 DNA reads TGTGCCAGCAGCCGGGACACCGGGGAGCTGTTTTTT. Protein: CASSRDTGELFF.